This TCR beta chain emerged from a study of blood T cell repertoires in COVID-19 (dated by TCRdb to 2020 to 2021). Background for the entire study: Samples from collaborators originated in the United States, Italy and Spain and spanned both the acute and convalescent phases of COVID-19. The material from the prospective study consisted of cDNA or gDNA derived from T cells, B-cell-depleted T cells, or PBMCs. The repertoires were released in a freely available public database intended as a resource for research on the immune response to SARS-CoV-2. Nearly every sample came with metadata listing a de-identified subject ID, COVID-19 status, age in years and sex. The samples were drawn from the first 160 participants of the ongoing ImmuneRACE study and from 950 to 1,500 subjects provided by 6 global collaborators. Where available, HLA class I and class II types were obtained from metadata supplied by the sample provider rather than from assay-based typing. The dataset comprised deeply sampled blood TCRbeta repertoires from subjects exposed to, actively infected with, or recovered from COVID-19.

TCRbeta CDR3 regions were amplified from genomic DNA by means of the immunoSEQ Assay, a bias-controlled multiplex PCR. The authors' pipeline ran thus. The number of nucleated cells in each sample was estimated by amplification of reference gene primers within the assay. To quantify the absolute abundance of each unique TCRbeta CDR3 rearrangement, sequence reads were collapsed and filtered. For each sample, productive Simpson clonality was calculated by taking the square root of Simpson's diversity index across productive rearrangements. In its TCRdb copy, this immuneACCESS table keeps in-frame sequences only and misses some clones. Where compared with another copy, unresolved V genes explain less than half of these, and the others have no known cause. That table supplies the V and J calls and clone size; D and trimming were determined from the DNA. The sample contains about 130,000 clones, about four fifths of them found a single time. The ten largest clones capture approximately 8.4% of the sample.

In the prospective study, participants were roughly 18 to 90 years old, resided in about two dozen geographic areas of the United States, and were enrolled through a virtual design. To assign participants to cohorts, the prospective study relied on clinical history that participants themselves reported in a screening survey and a study questionnaire. Recovered participants in ImmuneRACE Cohort 3 were defined as having two consecutive negative NP/OP PCR tests, clearance from a healthcare professional, or resolution of symptoms. Mobile phlebotomists in the prospective study collected whole blood, serum and a nasopharyngeal or oropharyngeal swab from every participant. Prospective study participants could optionally give additional blood draws and questionnaires over a roughly two-month period. Before DNA extraction, blood samples from the prospective study were shipped at room temperature or frozen.

General study outcomes and caveats: Clinical and demographic metadata were provided uncurated, with the amount varying by source and participant.

V gives up 6 bases and J gives up 2 bases, and the segment between their germline ends measures 14 bases. Taken from the germline V gene, the CDR1 and CDR2 loops are MNHEY and SVGAGI. The CDR3, from cysteine to phenylalanine, totals 14 residues. The retained sequence is limited to the CDR3, 42 bases, with the frame set at the first base. This clone was observed a handful of times. Its binding antigen is unknown. No clone much larger than this one lies a single base away; base qualities are absent. The sequence links TRBV6-5 to TRBJ2-7; a weak D assignment points to TRBD2 (5 bases agree). The specimen sequenced was PBMCs or T cells enriched from blood (not recorded which). The sequence was collected from a man aged 50 to 60 who had recovered from COVID-19. The CDR3 loop reads CASSLSETTYEQYF. The base sequence is TGTGCCAGCAGCTTAAGTGAGACTACCTACGAGCAGTACTTC.